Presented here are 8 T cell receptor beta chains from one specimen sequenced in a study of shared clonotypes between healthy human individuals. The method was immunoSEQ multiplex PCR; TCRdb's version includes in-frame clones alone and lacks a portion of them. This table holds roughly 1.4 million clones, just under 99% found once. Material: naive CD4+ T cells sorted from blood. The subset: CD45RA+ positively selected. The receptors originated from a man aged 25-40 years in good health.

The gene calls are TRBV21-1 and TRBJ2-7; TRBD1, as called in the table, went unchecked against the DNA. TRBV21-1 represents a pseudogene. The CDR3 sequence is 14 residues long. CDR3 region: CARAAGQGIYEQYF. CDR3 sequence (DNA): TGTGCCAGAGCCGCGGGACAGGGAATCTACGAGCAGTACTTC.

The CDR3 nucleotides are TGTGCCAGTAGTACCCCCCGCCAGGGGGCCTCCTACGAGCAGTACTTC. Its translation: CASSTPRQGASYEQYF. V and J are TRBV19 and TRBJ2-7; 8 bases are shared with TRBD1. V lost 4 bases, J lost 0 bases, and 8 bases stayed unmatched. Germline V lookup: CDR1 LNHDA, CDR2 SQIVND (reference sequence). The CDR3 runs 16 residues.

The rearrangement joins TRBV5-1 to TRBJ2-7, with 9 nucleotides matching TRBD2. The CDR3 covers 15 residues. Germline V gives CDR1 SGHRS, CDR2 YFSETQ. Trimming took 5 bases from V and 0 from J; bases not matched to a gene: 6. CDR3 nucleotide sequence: TGCGCCAGCAGTGAGTCGGGACTAGCCTCCTACGAGCAGTACTTC. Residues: CASSESGLASYEQYF.

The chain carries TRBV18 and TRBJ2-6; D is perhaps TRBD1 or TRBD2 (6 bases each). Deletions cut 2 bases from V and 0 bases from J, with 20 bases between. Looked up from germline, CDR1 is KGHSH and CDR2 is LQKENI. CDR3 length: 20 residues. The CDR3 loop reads CASSPKVSGAIPSGANVLTF. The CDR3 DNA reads TGTGCCAGCTCACCAAAAGTATCGGGGGCAATACCCTCTGGGGCCAACGTCCTGACTTTC.

CDR3 nucleotide sequence: TGTGCCAGAAGCGATGACAGGCGAGGGGAGACCCAGTACTTC. Translated: CARSDDRRGETQYF. The chain recombines TRBV5-3 with TRBJ2-5, with D possibly being TRBD1 (6 bases). TRBV5-3 is an ORF for which the function is uncertain. V was clipped by 4 bases and J by 5 bases, with 15 bases between them. The CDR3 has 14 residues.

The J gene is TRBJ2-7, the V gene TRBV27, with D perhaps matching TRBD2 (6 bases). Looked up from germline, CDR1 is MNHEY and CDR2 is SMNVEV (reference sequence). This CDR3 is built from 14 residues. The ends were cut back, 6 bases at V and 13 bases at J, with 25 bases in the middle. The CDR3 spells CASSPQKWTTLDYF. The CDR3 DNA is TGTGCCAGCAGCCCCCAAAAATGGACTACCCTCGACTACTTC.

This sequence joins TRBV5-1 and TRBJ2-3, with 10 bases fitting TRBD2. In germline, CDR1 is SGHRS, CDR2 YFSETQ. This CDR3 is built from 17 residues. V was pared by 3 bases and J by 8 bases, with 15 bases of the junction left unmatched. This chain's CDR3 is CASSSIAGGATVGTQYF. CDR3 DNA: TGCGCCAGCAGCTCCATAGCGGGAGGTGCCACCGTAGGTACGCAGTATTTT.

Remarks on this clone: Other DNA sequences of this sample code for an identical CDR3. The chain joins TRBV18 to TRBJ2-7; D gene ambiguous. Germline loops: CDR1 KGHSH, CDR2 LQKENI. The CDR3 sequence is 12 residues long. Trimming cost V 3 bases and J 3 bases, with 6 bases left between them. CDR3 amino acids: CASSPRGYEQYF. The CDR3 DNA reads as TGTGCCAGCTCACCTCGCGGCTACGAGCAGTACTTC.